Following are 12 T cell receptor beta chains from one sample sequenced in a study of CD8 T cells in Susac syndrome. The authors reverse transcribed about 0.45 to 1 ug RNA with random hexamers. Each CDR3 protein gets one entry after TCRdb re-called the immunoSEQ multiplex PCR reads with MiXCR. The sample contains some 300,000 distinct CDR3 sequences, 65% to 90% of which appear only once. Sample: CD8+ T cells from PBMCs. The receptors here all came from a human donor with multiple sclerosis.

The chain is built from TRBV6-5 and TRBJ2-2; unclear D gene. Per the germline V gene, CDR1 is MNHEY and CDR2 is SVGAGI. Trimming removed 5 bases from V and 6 bases from J, with 13 bases in between. The CDR3 contains 14 residues. The CDR3 DNA is TGTGCCAGCAGTCCCTCGTATGGTGCCGGGGAGCTGTTTTTT. Its translation is CASSPSYGAGELFF.

The DNA for the CDR3 is TGCAGCGGAGAGACTAGCGGGAGTGCCTTAGGTGAGCAGTTCTTC. Translation: CSGETSGSALGEQFF. The rearrangement joins TRBV29-1 to TRBJ2-1, with 12 bases identical to TRBD2. V lost 7 bases, J lost 9 bases, and 13 bases stayed unmatched. Germline V gene data show CDR1 as SQVTM and CDR2 as ANQGSEA. The CDR3 length is 15 residues.

This chain connects TRBV25-1 to TRBJ2-1, with D possibly being TRBD1 (5 bases). V was pared by 2 bases and J by 8 bases, with 19 bases between. Looked up from germline, CDR1 is MGHDK and CDR2 is SYGVNS. The CDR3 totals 16 residues. The CDR3 DNA follows: TGTGCCAGCAGTGAAACTACAGGTACCCTGCAAGATGAGCAGTTCTTC. It encodes CASSETTGTLQDEQFF.

The gene calls are TRBV7-9 and TRBJ1-4; D may be TRBD1 (5 bases). The V end lost 5 bases, the J end lost 4 bases, and 17 bases lay between the germline ends. Germline V gene data show CDR1 as SEHNR and CDR2 as FQNEAQ (reference sequence). This CDR3 contains 16 residues. The CDR3 sequence is CASSRPSGRGNEKLFF. Here the CDR3 DNA reads TGTGCCAGCAGCCGCCCCTCAGGGCGCGGTAATGAAAAACTGTTTTTT.

V usage is TRBV19 and J usage is TRBJ2-3, with TRBD2 matching over 8 bases. The germline V gene encodes CDR1 LNHDA and CDR2 SQIVND (reference sequence). Unmatched junction bases numbered 5, after V lost 10 bases and J lost 2 bases. This CDR3 region has 13 residues. This CDR3 reads CATGLASTDTQYF. CDR3 nucleotides: TGTGCCACCGGACTAGCTTCCACAGATACGCAGTATTTT.

The rearrangement uses TRBV7-8 and TRBJ2-4; D may correspond to TRBD1 or TRBD2 (5 bases each). The CDR3 has 14 amino acids. The germline V and J ends were trimmed by 5 bases and 5 bases, with 13 bases remaining between them. Germline CDR1 reads SGHVS; CDR2 reads FQNEAQ. The CDR3 sequence is CASSPRDGENIQYF. CDR3 in DNA: TGTGCCAGCAGCCCGAGGGACGGAGAAAACATTCAGTACTTC. The full variable domain, in which reference TRBV7-8 and TRBJ2-4 provide the parts outside the CDR3, is GAGVSQSPRYKVAKRGQDVALRCDPISGHVSLFWYQQALGQGPEFLTYFQNEAQLDKSGLPSDRFFAERPEGSVSTLKIQRTQQEDSAVYLCASSPRDGENIQYFGAGTRLSVL.

This clonotype was picked up a small number of times. The chain employs TRBV27 and TRBJ2-1, with 9 bases that match TRBD2. V lost 2 bases to trimming and J lost 9 bases; unmatched junction nucleotides: 8. Germline V gene sequence: CDR1 MNHEY, CDR2 SMNVEV (reference sequence). The CDR3 loop spans 15 amino acids. The CDR3 nucleotides are TGTGCCAGCAGTTTAATATTAGCGGGAGAGGTTGAGCAGTTCTTC. It is translated as CASSLILAGEVEQFF.

The DNA of the CDR3 is TGTGCCAGCAGGCCTCAACCGGGACTTCCTACGGGAAATGAGCAGTTCTTC. Translation gives CASRPQPGLPTGNEQFF. The V and J genes are TRBV7-9 and TRBJ2-1, with D possibly TRBD2 on 6 matching bases. V was cut by 6 bases and J by 7 bases, with 25 bases left in between. The CDR3 consists of 17 residues. Germline CDR1 SEHNR, CDR2 FQNEAQ (reference sequence).

The CDR3 coding sequence is TGTGCCAGCAGTTTGGCCCGTTACGAGCAGTACTTC. Amino acids: CASSLARYEQYF. The chain carries TRBV28 and TRBJ2-7; D call uncertain. There are 12 residues in the CDR3. The V gene's germline CDR1 is MDHEN and CDR2 SYDVKM. Between the trimmed V and J ends, which lost 3 bases and 4 bases, there was a span of 7 bases. The entire variable domain, with the rest obtained from reference TRBV28 and TRBJ2-7, is as follows: DVKVTQSSRYLVKRTGEKVFLECVQDMDHENMFWYRQDPGLGLRLIYFSYDVKMKEKGDIPEGYSVSREKKERFSLILESASTNQTSMYLCASSLARYEQYFGPGTRLTVT.

The CDR3, as DNA: TGTGCCAGCAGCCCTTCGAGCGGGAGAAATGTCGAGCAGTACTTC. It translates to CASSPSSGRNVEQYF. The chain links TRBV11-2 to TRBJ2-7; TRBD2 matches 8 bases. There are 15 residues in the CDR3. Germline CDR1 and CDR2: SGHAT and FQNNGV. V gave up 5 bases and J gave up 6 bases; unmatched junction bases: 12.

This clonotype was detected once. The chain links TRBV15 to TRBJ2-5; TRBD2 matches 16 bases. Germline V gives CDR1 LNHNV, CDR2 YYDKDF (reference sequence). Germline trimming cut 1 base from V and 5 bases from J; bases unmatched to any gene: 1. This CDR3 is 16 amino acids long. The CDR3 reads CATSRAGLAGGETQYF. The CDR3 nucleotides read TGTGCCACCAGCAGAGCGGGACTAGCGGGAGGGGAGACCCAGTACTTC.

This clonotype appeared a single time. J is TRBJ1-4 and V is TRBV7-2; D unclear. Germline CDR1 and CDR2: SGHTA and FQGNSA. Trimming took off 2 bases at V and 6 bases at J, with 16 bases between the two ends. The CDR3 length is 16 residues. CDR3 in DNA: TGTGCCAGCAGCTTACTCGGCGGCGGGTGGGATGAAAAACTGTTTTTT. This codes for CASSLLGGGWDEKLFF.